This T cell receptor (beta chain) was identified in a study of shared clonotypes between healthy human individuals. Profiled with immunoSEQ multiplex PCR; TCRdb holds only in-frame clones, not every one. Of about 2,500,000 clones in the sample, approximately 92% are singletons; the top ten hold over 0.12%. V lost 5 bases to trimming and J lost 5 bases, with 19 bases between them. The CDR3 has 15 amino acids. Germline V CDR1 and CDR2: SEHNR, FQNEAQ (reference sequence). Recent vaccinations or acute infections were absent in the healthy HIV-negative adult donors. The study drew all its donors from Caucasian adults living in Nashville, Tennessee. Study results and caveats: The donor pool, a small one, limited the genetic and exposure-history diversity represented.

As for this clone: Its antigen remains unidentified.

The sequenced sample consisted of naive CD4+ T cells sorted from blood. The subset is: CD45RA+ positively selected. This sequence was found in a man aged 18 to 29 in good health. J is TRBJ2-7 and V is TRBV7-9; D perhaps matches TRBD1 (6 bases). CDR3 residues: CASSPDRLGSNEQYF. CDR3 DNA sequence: TGTGCCAGCAGCCCTGACAGGCTGGGGTCCAACGAGCAGTACTTC.